This T cell receptor (beta chain) emerged from a study of shared clonotypes between healthy human individuals. Overall study results and limits: Among the subsets, naive ones generally showed larger estimated richness than memory ones. Four donors had around 5.5% of their naive CD4 clonotypes in common.

Each PCR replicate from the sorted subsets contained about 180 ng DNA, which is about 30,000 T cell genomes. Only in-frame clones appear in the TCRdb table, and some are missing; sequencing was by immunoSEQ multiplex PCR. The sample lists over 2 million clones, approximately 94% seen once, with 0.9% to 1.3% in the top ten. V lost 3 bases, J lost 9 bases, and 15 bases lay in between. From germline, CDR1 is MNHNS and CDR2 SASEGT. The CDR3 sequence is 14 residues long. Naive CD8 cells, CD45RO-negative and positively selected for CCR7, excluded terminally differentiated effector memory CD45RA+ cells. Donors comprised only Caucasian adults living in Nashville, Tennessee. For this clone: Its antigen is unidentified.

The J gene is TRBJ1-5, the V gene TRBV6-1, with D unresolved. Sequencing was carried out using naive CD8+ T cells sorted from blood. This TCR derives from a man aged 18-30 years in good health. In DNA form, the CDR3 reads TGTGCCAGCAGTGATTCCGTATTCGTGGGGCCCCAGCATTTT. Translation: CASSDSVFVGPQHF.